A single sample is the source of the 11 T cell receptor beta chains below, sequenced in a study of blood T cell repertoires in COVID-19. Only in-frame clones appear in the TCRdb table, and some are missing; sequencing was by immunoSEQ multiplex PCR. Of 100,000 to 150,000 clones listed, approximately 80% are singletons. Sequencing used peripheral blood. These receptor sequences come from an older man with acute or convalescent COVID-19.

The chain couples TRBV19 to TRBJ2-1; D is unclear. The V end lost 6 bases, the J end lost 0 bases, and 12 bases lay between the germline ends. The CDR3 has 15 amino acids. CDR1 and CDR2 (germline): LNHDA, SQIVND (reference sequence). DNA for the CDR3: TGTGCCAGTAGCGGTTATTTTTCCTCCTACAATGAGCAGTTCTTC. Its translation is CASSGYFSSYNEQFF.

The chain carries TRBV21-1 and TRBJ2-1; TRBD2 is taken as the D call from the table, unchecked against the DNA. TRBV21-1 is a pseudogene locus. There are 17 residues in the CDR3. DNA of the CDR3: TGTGCCAGCAGCAAAGTCTTGACTAGCTTCCCCTACAATGAGCAGTTCTTC. This codes for CASSKVLTSFPYNEQFF.

The chain couples TRBV6-2 or TRBV6-3 to TRBJ1-5, with D possibly matching TRBD1 (6 bases). CDR3 size: 18 residues. Germline-derived CDR1 and CDR2 are MNHEY and SVGEGT. V was clipped by 2 bases and J by 0 bases, with 17 bases between them. The CDR3 DNA sequence: TGTGCCAGCAGTTACCCCTTTGGATCAGGGGATAGCAATCAGCCCCAGCATTTT. Its translation: CASSYPFGSGDSNQPQHF.

The chain uses TRBV4-3 and TRBJ1-1; D possibly corresponds to TRBD1 (5 bases). Germline V gives CDR1 LGHNA, CDR2 YSLEER. With 2 bases removed from V and 1 base from J, the gap between germline ends came to 8 bases. The CDR3 has 14 residues. The CDR3 spells CASSQSDRNTEAFF. In DNA form, the CDR3 reads TGCGCCAGCAGCCAATCCGACAGGAACACTGAAGCTTTCTTT.

The chain employs TRBV6-6 and TRBJ1-1; no clear D. V shed 5 bases and J shed 0 bases, with 4 bases lying between them. The CDR3 loop spans 12 amino acids. Germline loops: CDR1 MNHNY, CDR2 SVGAGI (reference sequence). CDR3 sequence: CASSPVNTEAFF. The DNA of the CDR3 is TGTGCCAGCAGTCCAGTGAACACTGAAGCTTTCTTT.

V gene TRBV6-5 combines with J gene TRBJ2-7; a weak D match, TRBD2 (6 bases). From germline, CDR1 is MNHEY and CDR2 SVGAGI. The CDR3 totals 16 residues. The V end lost 0 bases, the J end lost 3 bases, and 15 bases lay between the germline ends. The CDR3 sequence is CASSYSISRDRYEQYF. The CDR3 DNA reads as TGTGCCAGCAGTTACTCGATTTCGCGGGATCGCTACGAGCAGTACTTC.

In this sample, this clone turned up a few times. The chain uses TRBV19 and TRBJ2-7, with TRBD1 matching over 8 bases. The CDR3 is made up of 13 amino acids. The V gene end was trimmed by 6 bases and the J gene end by 7 bases; junction bases not matched to a gene: 8. The germline gives CDR1 LNHDA, CDR2 SQIVND (reference sequence). This chain's CDR3 is CASRLTGGREQYF. CDR3 nucleotide sequence: TGTGCCAGTAGGCTAACAGGGGGTCGGGAGCAGTACTTC.

This clone was recorded a few times. This rearrangement joins TRBV11-1 to TRBJ1-3, with D possibly TRBD1 on 5 matching bases. CDR3 size: 16 residues. The V and J ends lost 6 bases and 2 bases respectively, with 17 bases between them. Per germline, CDR1 SGHAT and CDR2 FQDESV (reference sequence). CDR3 sequence: CASSPGLTSAGNTIYF. The CDR3 nucleotides are TGTGCCAGCAGTCCGGGACTCACCTCGGCTGGAAACACCATATATTTT.

As for this clone: One junction end does not reproduce the germline sequence, and a read error may be involved. V is TRBV29-1 and J is TRBJ2-1; 9 bases map to TRBD2. CDR1 and CDR2 from the germline V gene are SQVTM and ANQGSEA. The CDR3 sequence is 16 residues long. The CDR3 nucleotides are TGCAGCGTTGAAGATGGGGGACTAGCTCTCTACAGTGAGCAGTTCTTC. It translates to CSVEDGGLALYSEQFF.

V usage is TRBV19 and J usage is TRBJ2-5, with 7 nucleotides matching TRBD1. Looked up from germline, CDR1 is LNHDA and CDR2 is SQIVND (reference sequence). The CDR3 covers 14 residues. V shed 6 bases, J shed 3 bases, and the junction held 7 bases outside the gene matches. CDR3 bases: TGTGCCAGTAGCCCAGACAGGGTCAAAGAGACCCAGTACTTC. It encodes CASSPDRVKETQYF.

V gene TRBV5-1 combines with J gene TRBJ2-2; D possibly corresponds to TRBD2 (5 bases). This CDR3 comprises 16 residues. CDR1 and CDR2 from the germline V gene are SGHRS and YFSETQ. The germline V and J ends were trimmed by 3 bases and 1 base, with 13 bases remaining between them. The CDR3 DNA is TGCGCCAGCAGCTATGCAGGAGGTATGAACACCGGGGAGCTGTTTTTT. Residues: CASSYAGGMNTGELFF.